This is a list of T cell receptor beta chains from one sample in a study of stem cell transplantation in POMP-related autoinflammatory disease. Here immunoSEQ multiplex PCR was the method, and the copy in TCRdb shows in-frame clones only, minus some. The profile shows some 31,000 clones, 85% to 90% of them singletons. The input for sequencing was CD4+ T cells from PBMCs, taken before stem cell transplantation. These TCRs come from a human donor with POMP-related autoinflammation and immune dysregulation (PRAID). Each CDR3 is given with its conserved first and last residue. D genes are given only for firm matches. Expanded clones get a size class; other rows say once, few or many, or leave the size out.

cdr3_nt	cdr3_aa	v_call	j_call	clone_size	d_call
TGTGCCAGCCGCCACACACAGGGGGCCTACGAGCAGTACTTC	CASRHTQGAYEQYF	TRBV6-6	TRBJ2-7	.	TRBD1
TGTGCCATCAGGGACAGAAATTTCTACGAGCAGTACTTC	CAIRDRNFYEQYF	TRBV10-3	TRBJ2-7	.	.
TGTGCCAGCAGTAGCACAGATACGCAGTATTTT	CASSSTDTQYF	TRBV25-1	TRBJ2-3	.	.
TGTGCCAGCACCTGGGACAGGGCCTCCTACAATGAGCAGTTCTTC	CASTWDRASYNEQFF	TRBV2	TRBJ2-1	.	TRBD1
TGTGCCAGCAGCTTGGGGGCCGGGGACGAGCAGTACTTC	CASSLGAGDEQYF	TRBV5-4	TRBJ2-7	.	.
TGCGCCAGCAGTGCCGGGGGGGCCTTAGAGACCCAGTACTTC	CASSAGGALETQYF	TRBV10-1	TRBJ2-5	.	TRBD2
TGTGCCAGCAGTTACCCTGGGAATGGCTACACCTTC	CASSYPGNGYTF	TRBV6-5	TRBJ1-2	.	.
TGTGCCAGCAGACAGGGCCCGAACACCGGGGAGCTGTTTTTT	CASRQGPNTGELFF	TRBV2	TRBJ2-2	.	.
TGTGCCAGCTCACCACGGCGAGGTGGGGAAAAACTGTTTTTT	CASSPRRGGEKLFF	TRBV18	TRBJ1-4	.	.
TGCGCCAGCAGCCCCGGGACAGGGCGAGCTAACTATGGCTACACCTTC	CASSPGTGRANYGYTF	TRBV4-1	TRBJ1-2	.	TRBD1
TGCGCCAGCAGCTTGCCTACATCCTCGAACACAGATACGCAGTATTTT	CASSLPTSSNTDTQYF	TRBV5-1	TRBJ2-3	.	.
TGTGCCAGCAGTTTAGGGCCTAGCAATGAGCAGTTCTTC	CASSLGPSNEQFF	TRBV28	TRBJ2-1	once	.
TGCAGTGCTAGAGATATCAATGAGCAGTTCTTC	CSARDINEQFF	TRBV20-1	TRBJ2-1	.	.
TGTGCCAGCAGCTCTGCAGGAACCACTGAAGCTTTCTTT	CASSSAGTTEAFF	TRBV7-9	TRBJ1-1	.	.
TGTGCCAGCAGCCTTGACGGGTCCTATGGCTACACCTTC	CASSLDGSYGYTF	TRBV7-9	TRBJ1-2	few	.
TGTGCCAGCAGCTTAACGAAACAGGGCCTCCACTTT	CASSLTKQGLHF	TRBV7-9	TRBJ1-6	few	.
TGTGCCAGCAGCCAAGATCCACTAGCGGGGGTAACAGATACGCAGTATTTT	CASSQDPLAGVTDTQYF	TRBV4-2	TRBJ2-3	.	TRBD2
TGCGCCAGCAGCTTAGGATCAGTTGGCAATTCACCCCTCCACTTT	CASSLGSVGNSPLHF	TRBV5-1	TRBJ1-6	few	.
TGTGCCAGCAGCTCGACGGGATCCTACGAGCAGTACTTC	CASSSTGSYEQYF	TRBV7-6	TRBJ2-7	.	.
TGTGCCAGCTCCCTATCCGGACGGGACTATGGCTACACCTTC	CASSLSGRDYGYTF	TRBV18	TRBJ1-2	.	.
TGCGCCAGCAGCCACGGACAGGAGGCTGGGGCCAACGTCCTGACTTTC	CASSHGQEAGANVLTF	TRBV5-1	TRBJ2-6	.	TRBD1
TGTGCCACCCAAAAGGATCGGGGGCCTGAAGCTTTCTTT	CATQKDRGPEAFF	TRBV15	TRBJ1-1	once	.
TGCGCCAGCAGCTCAGTCGTTAGGGGAGGGAGCACAGATACGCAGTATTTT	CASSSVVRGGSTDTQYF	TRBV5-1	TRBJ2-3	once	TRBD2
TGTGCCAGCAGTTACACCGGGGCAACTAATGAAAAACTGTTTTTT	CASSYTGATNEKLFF	TRBV6-5	TRBJ1-4	.	.
TGCGCCAGCGACGAGGGGATGTGGGGTTCTAACAATGAGCAGTTCTTC	CASDEGMWGSNNEQFF	TRBV5-1	TRBJ2-1	.	.
TGTGCCAGCAGCTTAGGGCGGGGCGAGCAGTACTTC	CASSLGRGEQYF	TRBV13	TRBJ2-7	.	.
TGTGCCAGCAGCTTAGGGCGGAGTCATGCCACAGATACGCAGTATTTT	CASSLGRSHATDTQYF	TRBV7-6	TRBJ2-3	.	.